The sequence of this T cell receptor (beta chain) was determined in a study of untreated major depressive disorder. General study results and limits: All top five TRBV05-01 clones per subject were private clones.

Clones were sequenced by immunoSEQ multiplex PCR, and TCRdb holds only the in-frame ones, with some missing. The top ten clones hold less than 0.4% of a sample with about 21,000 clones, 90% to 95% of them seen once. Turning to this clone: Its antigen is currently unknown.

V lost 3 bases and J 10 bases, leaving 13 bases between the germline ends. Germline-derived CDR1 and CDR2 are SGHVS and FQNEAQ. The CDR3 runs to 13 residues. Blood, 30 to 35 ml, was drawn into EDTA tubes. CD4+ T cells were isolated from thawed PBMCs by magnetic negative selection. The specimen was CD4+ T cells from PBMCs. This clonotype originated in a man under 40 in good health. The rearrangement links TRBV7-8 to TRBJ2-1; TRBD1 is a possible D gene (5 bases). The CDR3 DNA reads as TGTGCCAGCAGCTTCTCGCCGAGGACAGAGCAGTTCTTC. This gives the protein CASSFSPRTEQFF.